These T cell receptor beta chains were read from a single sample in a study of human T cells and chemical hapten exposure. TCRdb reanalysed the RACE reads using MiXCR and keeps one entry per CDR3 protein. Seen here are under 75,000 distinct CDR3 sequences, roughly 11% observed once, and the top ten hold roughly 1.5%. The material was whole blood, obtained in connection with sensitization to the hapten diphenylcyclopropenone (DPC). These receptor sequences come from a woman between 50 and 59 years old with alopecia areata. Some clones in this sample may be carry-over from other donors' samples. The CDR3 runs from the conserved cysteine through the conserved F or W. The D gene is left open where the match is weak. Clone size, where shown, is once, few, many, or a class for clones that have expanded.

abundance: many
d_gene: .
j_gene: TRBJ1-1
v_gene: TRBV12-3/TRBV12-4
len: 16
CDR3nt: TGTGCCAGCAGTTTAGGCCTGCAGGGGATGGGGACTGAAGCTTTCTTT
CDR3aa: CASSLGLQGMGTEAFF

abundance: .
d_gene: .
j_gene: TRBJ2-1
v_gene: TRBV12-3/TRBV12-4
len: 14
CDR3nt: TGTGCCAGCAGTCTCGCTAGGGTGGACAATGAGCAGTTCTTC
CDR3aa: CASSLARVDNEQFF

abundance: .
d_gene: .
j_gene: TRBJ1-3
v_gene: TRBV5-1
len: 13
CDR3nt: TGCGCCAGCAGCCGACAGTCTGGAAACACCATATATTTT
CDR3aa: CASSRQSGNTIYF

abundance: many
d_gene: .
j_gene: TRBJ1-5
v_gene: TRBV20-1
len: 15
CDR3nt: TGCAGTGCTAGAGAGGTACAGTCACGCAATCAGCCCCAGCATTTT
CDR3aa: CSAREVQSRNQPQHF

abundance: many
d_gene: .
j_gene: TRBJ2-3
v_gene: TRBV18
len: 15
CDR3nt: TGTGCCAGCTCACCACCTTGGACTAGCACAGATACGCAGTATTTT
CDR3aa: CASSPPWTSTDTQYF

abundance: .
d_gene: .
j_gene: TRBJ1-4
v_gene: TRBV7-9
len: 14
CDR3nt: TGTGCCAGCAGCTTAGCGGGGACTAATGAAAAACTGTTTTTT
CDR3aa: CASSLAGTNEKLFF

abundance: many
d_gene: .
j_gene: TRBJ1-5
v_gene: TRBV12-3/TRBV12-4
len: 14
CDR3nt: TGTGCCAGCAGTTTTGGACAGATTAATCAGCCCCAGCATTTT
CDR3aa: CASSFGQINQPQHF

abundance: .
d_gene: .
j_gene: TRBJ2-5
v_gene: TRBV7-8
len: 15
CDR3nt: TGTGCCAGCAGCCCAAAGAGGAGCTCATTGGAGACCCAGTACTTC
CDR3aa: CASSPKRSSLETQYF

abundance: .
d_gene: .
j_gene: TRBJ2-7
v_gene: TRBV28
len: 13
CDR3nt: TGTGCCAGCACCACCGGACCGAGCTACGAGCAGTACTTC
CDR3aa: CASTTGPSYEQYF

abundance: many
d_gene: .
j_gene: TRBJ2-1
v_gene: TRBV29-1
len: 14
CDR3nt: TGCAGCGCGATGCAGCGGAACGACTACAATGAGCAGTTCTTC
CDR3aa: CSAMQRNDYNEQFF

abundance: medium-sized
d_gene: .
j_gene: TRBJ1-1
v_gene: TRBV10-2
len: 11
CDR3nt: TGCGCCAGCAGTGGGGGAGATGAAGCTTTCTTT
CDR3aa: CASSGGDEAFF

abundance: .
d_gene: .
j_gene: TRBJ1-5
v_gene: TRBV12-3/TRBV12-4
len: 13
CDR3nt: TGTGCCAGCAGTTTATCGGGGGTCCAGCCCCAGCATTTT
CDR3aa: CASSLSGVQPQHF

abundance: few
d_gene: .
j_gene: TRBJ1-2
v_gene: TRBV29-1
len: 10
CDR3nt: TGCAGCGTTGAGTGGGCTGGCTACACCTTC
CDR3aa: CSVEWAGYTF

abundance: .
d_gene: .
j_gene: TRBJ2-1
v_gene: TRBV20-1
len: 15
CDR3nt: TGCAGTGCTAGATCAGCGGACAGAAGCTACAATGAGCAGTTCTTC
CDR3aa: CSARSADRSYNEQFF

abundance: .
d_gene: TRBD1
j_gene: TRBJ2-3
v_gene: TRBV28
len: 13
CDR3nt: TGTGCCAGCAGCTCGGGACAGACAGATACGCAGTATTTT
CDR3aa: CASSSGQTDTQYF

abundance: few
d_gene: .
j_gene: TRBJ1-2
v_gene: TRBV28
len: 14
CDR3nt: TGTGCCAGCAGTCCCCTGGGAATTAACTATGGCTACACCTTC
CDR3aa: CASSPLGINYGYTF

abundance: .
d_gene: .
j_gene: TRBJ2-2
v_gene: TRBV4-2
len: 15
CDR3nt: TGTGCCAGCAGCCCGACAGTGGGGCTCACCGGGGAGCTGTTTTTT
CDR3aa: CASSPTVGLTGELFF

abundance: many
d_gene: .
j_gene: TRBJ2-1
v_gene: TRBV6-5
len: 15
CDR3nt: TGTGCCAGCAGTTACAGAGGGCTTCCCTACAATGAGCAGTTCTTC
CDR3aa: CASSYRGLPYNEQFF

abundance: few
d_gene: .
j_gene: TRBJ2-7
v_gene: TRBV7-2
len: 15
CDR3nt: TGTGCCAGCAGCCTAACGGGTCTCTTGGGATACGAGCAGTACTTC
CDR3aa: CASSLTGLLGYEQYF

abundance: many
d_gene: .
j_gene: TRBJ1-3
v_gene: TRBV18
len: 16
CDR3nt: TGTGCCAGCTCACCACCGCTCTCCGGCTCTGGAAACACCATATATTTT
CDR3aa: CASSPPLSGSGNTIYF

abundance: few
d_gene: TRBD2
j_gene: TRBJ2-7
v_gene: TRBV29-1
len: 13
CDR3nt: TGCAGCGTCCGAACTAGCGGCACCTACGAGCAGTACTTC
CDR3aa: CSVRTSGTYEQYF

abundance: .
d_gene: .
j_gene: TRBJ2-5
v_gene: TRBV7-9
len: 13
CDR3nt: TGTGCCAGCAGCCACCCCTACCAAGAGACCCAGTACTTC
CDR3aa: CASSHPYQETQYF

abundance: .
d_gene: .
j_gene: TRBJ1-3
v_gene: TRBV9
len: 15
CDR3nt: TGTGCCAGCAGCGGGGGGCCCTTCTCTGGAAACACCATATATTTT
CDR3aa: CASSGGPFSGNTIYF

abundance: many
d_gene: TRBD2
j_gene: TRBJ2-1
v_gene: TRBV29-1
len: 13
CDR3nt: TGCAGCGCCCAAGCGGGAGTGTTAGATGAGCAGTTCTTC
CDR3aa: CSAQAGVLDEQFF

abundance: many
d_gene: TRBD1
j_gene: TRBJ1-6
v_gene: TRBV4-1
len: 14
CDR3nt: TGCGCCAGCAGCCGGGACAGGGCTAATTCACCCCTCCACTTT
CDR3aa: CASSRDRANSPLHF

abundance: many
d_gene: .
j_gene: TRBJ2-7
v_gene: TRBV19
len: 14
CDR3nt: TGTGCCAGTAGTATGGGGACGGGGGCCTACGAGCAGTACTTC
CDR3aa: CASSMGTGAYEQYF

abundance: few
d_gene: .
j_gene: TRBJ2-2
v_gene: TRBV11-2
len: 15
CDR3nt: TGTGCCAGCAGCACCAGCCTCGTGGAAACCGGGGAGCTGTTTTTT
CDR3aa: CASSTSLVETGELFF

abundance: few
d_gene: .
j_gene: TRBJ2-5
v_gene: TRBV29-1
len: 12
CDR3nt: TGCAGCGTTGAGGGGGGAAGAGAGACCCAGTACTTC
CDR3aa: CSVEGGRETQYF

abundance: .
d_gene: .
j_gene: TRBJ2-5
v_gene: TRBV7-9
len: 13
CDR3nt: TGTGCCAGCAGCTTTATGGGGTACGAGACCCAGTACTTC
CDR3aa: CASSFMGYETQYF

abundance: many
d_gene: .
j_gene: TRBJ2-2
v_gene: TRBV2
len: 14
CDR3nt: TGTGCCAGCACCCTAAGGGGCCCGACCGGGGAGCTGTTTTTT
CDR3aa: CASTLRGPTGELFF

abundance: .
d_gene: TRBD1
j_gene: TRBJ1-1
v_gene: TRBV18
len: 14
CDR3nt: TGTGCCAGCTCTCATGGGACAGCGAACACTGAAGCTTTCTTT
CDR3aa: CASSHGTANTEAFF

abundance: many
d_gene: .
j_gene: TRBJ2-7
v_gene: TRBV13
len: 15
CDR3nt: TGTGCCAGCAGCCGTTATCAAAGCAGTTCCTACGAGCAGTACTTC
CDR3aa: CASSRYQSSSYEQYF